A selection of T cell receptor beta chains follows, all from one sample in a study of patients and donors after allogeneic stem cell transplantation. In TCRdb, the RT-PCR reads were re-called with MiXCR into one record per CDR3 protein. The table shows 600 to 750 distinct CDR3 sequences, with roughly 0.81% occurring only once. Sequenced sample: blood, either unsorted or a sorted T cell fraction (not recorded which). All receptors derive from a human donor who was either an allogeneic HSCT recipient or a stem cell or donor lymphocyte infusion donor (not recorded which). It is not recorded whose cells these are; they may come from a transplant donor. The CDR3 runs from the conserved cysteine through the conserved F or W. The D gene is left open where the match is weak. The size field is filled for only some rows; it gives once, few, many or a size class.

j_call: TRBJ2-1
v_call: TRBV29-1
d_call: TRBD1
clone_size: medium-sized
cdr3_nt: TGCAGCGTTGAAGGCCCGGACAGGCGGTCCTACAATGAGCAGTTCTTC
cdr3_aa: CSVEGPDRRSYNEQFF

j_call: TRBJ2-7
v_call: TRBV6-2/TRBV6-3
d_call: .
clone_size: large
cdr3_nt: TGTGCCAGCAGTTACTCTACCTACGAGCAGTACTTC
cdr3_aa: CASSYSTYEQYF

j_call: TRBJ2-3
v_call: TRBV7-9
d_call: .
clone_size: medium-sized
cdr3_nt: TGTGCCAGCAGCTTATCCTCGCGGGCTAGACGAGGGGATACGCAGTATTTT
cdr3_aa: CASSLSSRARRGDTQYF

j_call: TRBJ2-7
v_call: TRBV29-1
d_call: .
clone_size: few
cdr3_nt: TGCAGCGTTGTATTAGCAGCATCCTACGAGCAGTACTTC
cdr3_aa: CSVVLAASYEQYF

j_call: TRBJ1-2
v_call: TRBV4-3
d_call: .
clone_size: medium-sized
cdr3_nt: TGCGCCAGCAGCCAAGGGAGGGGAGGGGAAGGGTTCTATGGCTACACCTTC
cdr3_aa: CASSQGRGGEGFYGYTF

j_call: TRBJ2-1
v_call: TRBV20-1
d_call: TRBD2
clone_size: large
cdr3_nt: TGCAGTGCTAGACCTCTAGCGGAGTACAATGAGCAGTTCTTC
cdr3_aa: CSARPLAEYNEQFF

j_call: TRBJ2-3
v_call: TRBV7-2
d_call: .
clone_size: .
cdr3_nt: TGTGCCAGCAGCCCGCGCCCCCCCGGGACCCGCCGCACAGATACGCAGTATTTT
cdr3_aa: CASSPRPPGTRRTDTQYF

j_call: TRBJ2-3
v_call: TRBV9
d_call: TRBD2
clone_size: large
cdr3_nt: TGTGCCAGCAGCGACGGACTAGCGGGAGGAGATACGCAGTATTTT
cdr3_aa: CASSDGLAGGDTQYF

j_call: TRBJ2-1
v_call: TRBV7-7
d_call: TRBD2
clone_size: medium-sized
cdr3_nt: TGTGCCAGCAGTCGGGGACTAGCGGAATACAATGAGCAGTTCTTC
cdr3_aa: CASSRGLAEYNEQFF

j_call: TRBJ2-7
v_call: TRBV20-1
d_call: .
clone_size: medium-sized
cdr3_nt: TGCAGTGCTCCCAGGCCCGGCGGGATGAGCGAGCAGTACTTC
cdr3_aa: CSAPRPGGMSEQYF

j_call: TRBJ2-1
v_call: TRBV7-2
d_call: .
clone_size: medium-sized
cdr3_nt: TGTGCCAGCAGCGCAATGAGCGGAGACCCTTCCGGGGAGCAGTTCTTC
cdr3_aa: CASSAMSGDPSGEQFF

j_call: TRBJ2-2
v_call: TRBV4-3
d_call: .
clone_size: medium-sized
cdr3_nt: TGCGCCAGCAGCCAAGTAGCGCTCGCGAACACCGGGGAGCTGTTTTTT
cdr3_aa: CASSQVALANTGELFF

j_call: TRBJ2-6
v_call: TRBV6-2/TRBV6-3
d_call: TRBD1
clone_size: medium-sized
cdr3_nt: TGTGCCGGCGGGACAGGGCGAGATGGGGCCAACGTCCTGACTTTC
cdr3_aa: CAGGTGRDGANVLTF

j_call: TRBJ2-7
v_call: TRBV2
d_call: TRBD2
clone_size: medium-sized
cdr3_nt: TGTGCCAGCAGTAATGGACTAGCGGGCGAGCAGTACTTC
cdr3_aa: CASSNGLAGEQYF

j_call: TRBJ1-2
v_call: TRBV7-2
d_call: TRBD1
clone_size: large
cdr3_nt: TGTGCCAGCAGCTTAGCGCTAAGACAGGGGGTGGGCTACACCTTC
cdr3_aa: CASSLALRQGVGYTF

j_call: TRBJ1-3
v_call: TRBV6-1
d_call: .
clone_size: medium-sized
cdr3_nt: TGTGCCAGCAGTGAAGCCGGATCCTCTGGAAACACCATATATTTT
cdr3_aa: CASSEAGSSGNTIYF